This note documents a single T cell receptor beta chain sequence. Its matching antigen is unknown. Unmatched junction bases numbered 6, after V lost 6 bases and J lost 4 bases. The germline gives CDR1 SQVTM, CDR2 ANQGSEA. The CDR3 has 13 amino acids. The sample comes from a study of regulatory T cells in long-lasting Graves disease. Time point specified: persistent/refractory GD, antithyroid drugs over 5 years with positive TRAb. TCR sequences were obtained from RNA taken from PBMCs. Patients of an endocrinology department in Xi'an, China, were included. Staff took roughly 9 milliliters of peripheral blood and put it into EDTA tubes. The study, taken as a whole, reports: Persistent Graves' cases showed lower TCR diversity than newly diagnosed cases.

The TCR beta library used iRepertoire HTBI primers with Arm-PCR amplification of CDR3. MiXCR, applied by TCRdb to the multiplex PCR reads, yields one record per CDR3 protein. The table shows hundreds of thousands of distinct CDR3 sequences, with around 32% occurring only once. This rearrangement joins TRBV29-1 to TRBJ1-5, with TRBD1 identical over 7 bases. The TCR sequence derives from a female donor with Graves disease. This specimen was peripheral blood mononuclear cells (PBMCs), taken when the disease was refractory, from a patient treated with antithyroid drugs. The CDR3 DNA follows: TGCAGCGTAGGACAGGCGACAAATCAGCCCCAGCATTTT. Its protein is CSVGQATNQPQHF.